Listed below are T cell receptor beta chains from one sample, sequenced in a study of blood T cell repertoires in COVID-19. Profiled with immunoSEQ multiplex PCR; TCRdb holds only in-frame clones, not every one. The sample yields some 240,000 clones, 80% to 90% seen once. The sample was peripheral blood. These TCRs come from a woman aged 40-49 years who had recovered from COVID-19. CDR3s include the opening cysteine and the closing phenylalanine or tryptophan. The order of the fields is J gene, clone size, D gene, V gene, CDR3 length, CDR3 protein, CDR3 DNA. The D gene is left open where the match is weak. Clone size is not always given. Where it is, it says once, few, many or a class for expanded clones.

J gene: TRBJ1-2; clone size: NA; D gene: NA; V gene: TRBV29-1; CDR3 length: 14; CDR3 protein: CSVEHRQTLYGYTF; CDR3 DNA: TGCAGCGTCGAACACAGACAGACCCTCTATGGCTACACCTTC
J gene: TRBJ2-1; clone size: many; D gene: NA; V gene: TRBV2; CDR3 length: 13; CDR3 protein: CASSEQGMNEQFF; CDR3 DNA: TGTGCCAGCAGTGAACAGGGAATGAATGAGCAGTTCTTC
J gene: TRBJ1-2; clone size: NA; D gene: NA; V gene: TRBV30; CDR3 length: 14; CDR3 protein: CAWSLDRSNYGYTF; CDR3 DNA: TGTGCCTGGAGTCTAGACAGGTCTAACTATGGCTACACCTTC
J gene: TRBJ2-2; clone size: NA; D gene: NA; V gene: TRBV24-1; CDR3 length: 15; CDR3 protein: CATSEMLQFPGELFF; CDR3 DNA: TGTGCCACCAGTGAAATGTTACAGTTTCCCGGGGAGCTGTTTTTT
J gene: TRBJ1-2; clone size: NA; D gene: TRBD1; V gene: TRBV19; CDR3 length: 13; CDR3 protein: CASRNRGENGYTF; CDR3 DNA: TGTGCCAGTCGGAACAGGGGGGAAAATGGCTACACCTTC
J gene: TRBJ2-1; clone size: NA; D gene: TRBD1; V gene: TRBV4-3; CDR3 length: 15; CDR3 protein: CASSQSGTDYNEQFF; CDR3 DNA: TGCGCCAGCAGCCAATCCGGGACAGACTACAATGAGCAGTTCTTC
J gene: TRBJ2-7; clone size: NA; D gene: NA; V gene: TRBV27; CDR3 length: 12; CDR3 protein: CASSVGGYEQYF; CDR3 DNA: TGTGCCAGCAGTGTCGGGGGTTACGAGCAGTACTTC
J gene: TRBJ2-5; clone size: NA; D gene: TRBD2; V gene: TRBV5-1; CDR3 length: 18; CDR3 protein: CASPLYPRGTSEQETQYF; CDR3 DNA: TGCGCCAGTCCCTTATACCCACGCGGGACTAGCGAGCAAGAGACCCAGTACTTC
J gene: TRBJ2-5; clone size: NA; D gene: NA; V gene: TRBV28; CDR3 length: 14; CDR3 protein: CASSLGQIQETQYF; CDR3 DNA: TGTGCCAGCAGTCTCGGACAGATCCAAGAGACCCAGTACTTC
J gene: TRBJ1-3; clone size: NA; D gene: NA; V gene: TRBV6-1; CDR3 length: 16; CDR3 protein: CASSDANRVSGNTIYF; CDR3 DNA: TGTGCCAGCAGTGATGCAAATAGAGTCTCTGGAAACACCATATATTTT
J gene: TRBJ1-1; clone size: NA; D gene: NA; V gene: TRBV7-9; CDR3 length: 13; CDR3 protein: CASSVRGNTEAFF; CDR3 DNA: TGTGCCAGCAGCGTAAGAGGGAACACTGAAGCTTTCTTT
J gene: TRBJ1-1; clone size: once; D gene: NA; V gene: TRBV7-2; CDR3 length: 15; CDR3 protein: CASSLVSPLSTEAFF; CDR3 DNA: TGTGCCAGCAGCTTAGTTAGCCCGCTAAGCACTGAAGCTTTCTTT
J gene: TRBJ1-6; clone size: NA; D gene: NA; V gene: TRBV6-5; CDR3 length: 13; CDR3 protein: CASGWGLNSPLHF; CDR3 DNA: TGTGCCAGCGGCTGGGGGCTTAATTCACCCCTCCACTTT
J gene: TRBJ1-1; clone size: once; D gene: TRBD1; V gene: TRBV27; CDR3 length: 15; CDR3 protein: CASSSHRDRVTEAFF; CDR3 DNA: TGTGCCAGCAGTTCACACCGGGACAGGGTTACTGAAGCTTTCTTT
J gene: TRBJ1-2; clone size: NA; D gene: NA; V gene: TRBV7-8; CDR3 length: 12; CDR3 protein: CASSRTAYGYTF; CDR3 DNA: TGTGCCAGCAGCCGGACAGCCTATGGCTACACCTTC
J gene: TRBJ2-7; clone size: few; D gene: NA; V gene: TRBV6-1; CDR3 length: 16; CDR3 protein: CASSEGGVPSPYEQYF; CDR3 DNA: TGTGCCAGCAGTGAGGGGGGAGTTCCTAGCCCCTACGAGCAGTACTTC
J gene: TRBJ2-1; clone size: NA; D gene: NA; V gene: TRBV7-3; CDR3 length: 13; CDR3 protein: CASSFPGGNEQFF; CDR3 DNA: TGTGCCAGCAGCTTCCCAGGGGGGAATGAGCAGTTCTTC
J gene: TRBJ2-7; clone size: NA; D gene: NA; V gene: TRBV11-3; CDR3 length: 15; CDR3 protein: CASSLGASSTYEQYF; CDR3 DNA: TGTGCCAGCAGCTTAGGTGCTAGCAGCACCTACGAGCAGTACTTC
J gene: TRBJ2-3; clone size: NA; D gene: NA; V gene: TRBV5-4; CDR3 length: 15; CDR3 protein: CASSSPGPQGNTQYF; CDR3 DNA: TGTGCCAGCAGCTCGCCGGGACCCCAGGGGAATACGCAGTATTTT
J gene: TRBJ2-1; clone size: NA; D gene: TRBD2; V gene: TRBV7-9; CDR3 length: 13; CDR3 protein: CASSASGRGEQFF; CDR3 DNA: TGTGCCAGCAGCGCTAGCGGGAGGGGCGAGCAGTTCTTC